This T cell receptor beta chain was documented in a study of neurological immune-mediated disorders. This clonotype occurred many times. Looked up from germline, CDR1 is SGHTA and CDR2 is FQGNSA. The CDR3 is made up of 15 amino acids. The trim removed 5 bases at V and 6 bases at J, leaving 6 bases unmatched. TCRdb re-called the 5' RACE reads through MiXCR, storing one row per CDR3 protein. The sample includes 25,000 to 30,000 distinct CDR3 sequences, 16% seen only once; the top ten take about 5%. Time point described: technical triplicate 3. Sequencing input: CD4+ T cells from blood. The gene calls are TRBV7-2 and TRBJ2-2, with 10 bases matching TRBD2. The TCR sequence derives from a female donor with HTLV-1-associated myelopathy (HAM/TSP). The CDR3 DNA reads TGTGCCAGCAGCGAAAGCGGGGGGGCCGCCGGGGAGCTGTTTTTT. Translated, it gives CASSESGGAAGELFF.